The rows below give T cell receptor beta chains drawn from one sample of a study of T cell responses to AZD1222 COVID-19 vaccine. Sequencing was performed with immunoSEQ multiplex PCR; in TCRdb, only in-frame clones are kept and a portion is missing. This sample has 100,000 to 150,000 clones, with 90% found just once. Sequencing used peripheral blood, obtained on day 0 of MenACWY control vaccination. The source of these receptors is an adult in good health. CDR3s include the opening cysteine and the closing phenylalanine or tryptophan. A D gene is named only where the DNA matches it firmly. Rows may omit the clone size; those that give it use once, few, many or a size class.

V,size,D,J,CDR3,DNA
TRBV6-1,.,.,TRBJ1-2,CASSDLAGPTYGYTF,TGTGCCAGCAGTGACCTCGCGGGGCCCACCTATGGCTACACCTTC
TRBV5-4,.,TRBD1,TRBJ2-7,CASSSDRGGDYEQYF,TGTGCCAGCAGCTCGGACAGGGGCGGCGACTACGAGCAGTACTTC
TRBV9,.,TRBD1,TRBJ2-5,CASSTPRTGDLETQYF,TGTGCCAGCAGCACCCCTCGGACAGGGGATTTAGAGACCCAGTACTTC
TRBV28,.,.,TRBJ1-2,CASSPHGRGPGHGYTF,TGTGCCAGCAGTCCCCACGGCAGGGGCCCAGGTCATGGCTACACCTTC
TRBV6-5,few,.,TRBJ2-1,CASSYSSEQFF,TGTGCCAGCAGTTACTCGAGTGAGCAGTTCTTC
TRBV19,.,.,TRBJ2-6,CASTTGGPISGANVLTF,TGTGCCAGTACCACGGGGGGCCCGATCTCTGGGGCCAACGTCCTGACTTTC
TRBV20-1,.,TRBD2,TRBJ2-5,CSASKAGGFQETQYF,TGCAGTGCTAGTAAAGCGGGGGGCTTCCAAGAGACCCAGTACTTC
TRBV7-8,once,TRBD2,TRBJ2-1,CASGQSGRKYNEQFF,TGTGCCAGCGGCCAGAGCGGGAGAAAATACAATGAGCAGTTCTTC
TRBV7-2,.,TRBD2,TRBJ2-1,CASSPPRRGAFGGEQFF,TGTGCCAGCAGCCCACCTAGGCGGGGGGCCTTCGGGGGTGAGCAGTTCTTC
TRBV11-2,.,TRBD2,TRBJ2-1,CASSLDWASGGKYNEQFF,TGTGCCAGCAGCTTAGATTGGGCTAGCGGGGGGAAATACAATGAGCAGTTCTTC